One and the same sample provided the 28 T cell receptor beta chains below, sequenced in a study of T cell repertoires in cytomegalovirus infection. TCRdb re-called the reads with MiXCR, one entry per CDR3 protein. This table has hundreds of thousands of distinct CDR3 sequences, around a tenth appearing once. Input material: PBMCs. Receptors originate from a human donor in good health (CMV status not recorded). Some clones in this sample may be carry-over from other donors' samples.

This clonotype was observed at least ten times. The chain joins TRBV6-1 to TRBJ1-4; D ambiguous. With 8 bases removed from V and 5 bases from J, the gap between germline ends came to 12 bases. Germline CDR1 reads MNHNS; CDR2 reads SASEGT. This CDR3 is 13 amino acids long. CDR3 bases: TGTGCCAGCTCCTTGGAGCGGAATGAAAAACTGTTTTTT. Its translation: CASSLERNEKLFF.

This clonotype occurred a few times. This chain's CDR3 is CASSLRAPWYEQYF. CDR3 bases: TGTGCCAGCAGTTTAAGGGCCCCATGGTACGAGCAGTACTTC. This rearrangement joins TRBV28 to TRBJ2-7; D gene unclear. Trimming removed 2 bases at V and 4 bases at J, with 12 bases between. CDR1 and CDR2 (germline): MDHEN, SYDVKM. CDR3 size: 14 residues.

The sample holds a few counts of this clonotype. The chain recombines TRBV6-2 or TRBV6-3 with TRBJ2-1; D gene ambiguous. Trimming took off 2 bases at V and 3 bases at J, with 17 bases between the two ends. The germline V gene encodes CDR1 MNHEY and CDR2 SVGEGT. CDR3 length equals 17 residues. DNA for the CDR3: TGTGCCAGCAGTTACGGGTACGGAACGGACCGCTACAATGAGCAGTTCTTC. It specifies CASSYGYGTDRYNEQFF.

Many counts were recorded for this clonotype. The chain uses TRBV28 and TRBJ1-5; 10 positions agree with TRBD1. The V gene end was trimmed by 4 bases and the J gene end by 6 bases; junction bases not matched to a gene: 9. Per the germline V gene, CDR1 is MDHEN and CDR2 is SYDVKM. The CDR3 is 16 residues long. Here the CDR3 reads CASSSHGGQGSQPQHF. The CDR3 DNA is TGTGCCAGCAGTTCTCACGGGGGACAGGGGAGTCAGCCCCAGCATTTT.

This clonotype was seen repeatedly, ten times or more. V gene TRBV6-2 or TRBV6-3 combines with J gene TRBJ2-1; 10 nucleotides align to TRBD2. CDR3 length: 18 residues. Germline loops: CDR1 MNHEY, CDR2 SVGEGT. V lost 0 bases and J lost 4; bases outside the gene matches: 9. The CDR3 is CASSYSFKRGGVYNEQFF. CDR3 nucleotide sequence: TGTGCCAGCAGTTACTCGTTCAAGCGGGGGGGAGTGTACAATGAGCAGTTCTTC.

This clonotype was counted ten times or more. The chain is built from TRBV7-2 and TRBJ1-6, with 12 bases aligning to TRBD1. Germline CDR1 reads SGHTA; CDR2 reads FQGNSA. The CDR3 consists of 16 residues. V trimming: 5 bases; J trimming: 10 bases; junction bases outside the gene matches: 9. The chain's CDR3 is CASSSPGQGAGSPLHF. In DNA, the CDR3 is TGTGCCAGCAGCAGCCCGGGACAGGGGGCAGGGTCACCCCTCCACTTT. The full variable domain, its missing parts supplied by reference TRBV7-2 and TRBJ1-6, is GAGVSQSPSNKVTEKGKDVELRCDPISGHTALYWYRQSLGQGLEFLIYFQGNSAPDKSGLPSDRFSAERTGGSVSTLTIQRTQQEDSAVYLCASSSPGQGAGSPLHFGNGTRLTVT.

The J gene is TRBJ1-5, the V gene TRBV19, with a weak D call TRBD1 (5 bases). V lost 0 bases and J 3 bases, leaving 12 bases between the germline ends. The CDR3 is made up of 16 amino acids. Germline loops: CDR1 LNHDA, CDR2 SQIVND (reference sequence). CDR3 amino acids: CASSIDLAGDNQPQHF. As DNA, the CDR3 is TGTGCCAGTAGTATAGATCTTGCGGGGGACAATCAGCCCCAGCATTTT.

This clonotype was observed many times. This chain uses TRBV28 with TRBJ2-5; possibly TRBD2 for D (5 bases). The CDR3 runs 13 residues. V lost 6 bases and J 5 bases, leaving 13 bases between the germline ends. Germline CDR1 MDHEN, CDR2 SYDVKM. The CDR3 bases are TGTGCCAGCAGCTCCACTAGAAAGGAGACCCAGTACTTC. It specifies CASSSTRKETQYF. The complete variable domain, with remaining parts taken from reference TRBV28 and TRBJ2-5, reads DVKVTQSSRYLVKRTGEKVFLECVQDMDHENMFWYRQDPGLGLRLIYFSYDVKMKEKGDIPEGYSVSREKKERFSLILESASTNQTSMYLCASSSTRKETQYFGPGTRLLVL.

This clonotype was counted at least ten times. V and J are TRBV7-2 and TRBJ2-1; TRBD2 might be the D (6 bases). This CDR3 has 14 residues. V lost 4 bases, J lost 8 bases, and 15 bases lay in between. The germline CDR1 and CDR2 sequences are SGHTA and FQGNSA. This CDR3 is CASSSTTSSDEQFF. The DNA of the CDR3 is TGTGCCAGCAGCTCTACGACTAGTTCAGATGAGCAGTTCTTC.

The rearrangement links TRBV27 to TRBJ2-5; 8 bases are a match to TRBD2. Unmatched junction bases numbered 13, after V lost 5 bases and J lost 5 bases. Per germline, CDR1 MNHEY and CDR2 SMNVEV (reference sequence). The CDR3 has 16 residues. The CDR3 reads CASSVAGRAWGETQYF. The CDR3 nucleotides are TGTGCCAGCAGTGTAGCGGGAAGGGCTTGGGGGGAGACCCAGTACTTC.

This clonotype was seen a handful of times. The CDR3 loop reads CASSDGPAPGELFF. Written as DNA, the CDR3 is TGTGCCAGCAGCGACGGACCCGCCCCCGGGGAGCTGTTTTTT. This chain connects TRBV5-5 to TRBJ2-2, with D unresolved. CDR3 size: 14 residues. Germline V gives CDR1 SGHKS, CDR2 YYEKEE (reference sequence). The V and J ends lost 4 bases and 6 bases respectively, with 13 bases between them.

This clonotype was counted only a few times. V gene TRBV6-6 combines with J gene TRBJ1-1; D gene uncertain. Germline-derived CDR1 and CDR2 are MNHNY and SVGAGI (reference sequence). Trimming took off 8 bases at V and 2 bases at J, with 12 bases between the two ends. The CDR3 contains 13 residues. CDR3 amino acids: CASFRRDNTEAFF. In nucleotides, the CDR3 is TGTGCCAGCTTCCGGAGAGATAACACTGAAGCTTTCTTT.

This clonotype was recorded at least ten times. The CDR3: CASSFYLRDRVLDQPQHF. CDR3 DNA: TGTGCCAGCAGCTTCTATCTCCGGGACAGGGTATTGGATCAGCCCCAGCATTTT. The V and J genes are TRBV5-5 and TRBJ1-5; 9 bases fit TRBD1. The CDR3 totals 18 residues. Trimming took 2 bases from V and 5 from J; bases not matched to a gene: 14. CDR1 and CDR2 from the germline V gene are SGHKS and YYEKEE (reference sequence). Looking up the rest from reference TRBV5-5 and TRBJ1-5 gives the full variable domain: DAGVTQSPTHLIKTRGQQVTLRCSPISGHKSVSWYQQVLGQGPQFIFQYYEKEERGRGNFPDRFSARQFPNYSSELNVNALLLGDSALYLCASSFYLRDRVLDQPQHFGDGTRLSIL.

This clonotype was observed many times. The V gene is TRBV7-2, the J gene TRBJ1-2; D perhaps matches TRBD1 (6 bases). Germline V gene sequence: CDR1 SGHTA, CDR2 FQGNSA. CDR3 length: 15 amino acids. The V and J ends lost 5 bases and 7 bases respectively, with 20 bases between them. DNA for the CDR3: TGTGCCAGCAGCGTAAGCTCAGGGGAGCCACTTGGCTACACCTTC. It encodes CASSVSSGEPLGYTF. Full variable domain (missing parts from reference TRBV7-2 and TRBJ1-2): GAGVSQSPSNKVTEKGKDVELRCDPISGHTALYWYRQSLGQGLEFLIYFQGNSAPDKSGLPSDRFSAERTGGSVSTLTIQRTQQEDSAVYLCASSVSSGEPLGYTFGSGTRLTVV.

This clonotype occurred a few times. The rearrangement uses TRBV5-6 and TRBJ2-5; D uncertain. Trimming took off 2 bases at V and 2 bases at J, with 10 bases between the two ends. This CDR3 spans 14 amino acids. Per germline, CDR1 SGHDT and CDR2 YYEEEE. CDR3 coding DNA: TGTGCCAGCAGCTTCCGACCAAGGCAAGAGACCCAGTACTTC. This gives the protein CASSFRPRQETQYF.

The J gene is TRBJ1-5, the V gene TRBV20-1; D uncertain. Germline CDR1 reads DFQATT; CDR2 reads SNEGSKA (reference sequence). The CDR3 totals 11 residues. The germline V and J ends were trimmed by 4 bases and 9 bases, with 10 bases remaining between them. The DNA of the CDR3 is TGCAGTGCTACAATACACGGGCCCCAGCATTTT. It yields the protein CSATIHGPQHF.

At least ten counts were recorded for this clonotype. V gene TRBV19 combines with J gene TRBJ2-2; D is uncertain. CDR1 is LNHDA, CDR2 SQIVND, per germline (reference sequence). The CDR3 runs to 15 residues. The V gene lost 1 base and the J gene lost 6 bases, with 12 bases spanning the gap. The CDR3 region has the DNA TGTGCCAGTAGTATAGTCGCGGCCAACGCCGGGGAGCTGTTTTTT. This sequence encodes CASSIVAANAGELFF.

V usage is TRBV6-1 and J usage is TRBJ1-5; D is possibly TRBD1 (5 bases). The V and J ends lost 2 bases and 0 bases respectively, with 11 bases between them. The CDR3 extends over 16 amino acids. Per the germline V gene, CDR1 is MNHNS and CDR2 is SASEGT. CDR3 loop: CASSELDRHSNQPQHF. In DNA, the CDR3 is TGTGCCAGCAGTGAACTTGACAGACATAGCAATCAGCCCCAGCATTTT.

This clonotype was detected ten times or more. The chain is built from TRBV7-6 and TRBJ1-1; 7 bases agree with TRBD1. The CDR3 has 13 residues. Germline V CDR1 and CDR2: SGHVS, FNYEAQ. Trimming cost V 5 bases and J 6 bases; bases outside gene matches: 6. The CDR3 DNA is TGTGCCAGCAGCCCGCAGGGGGACTCTGAAGCTTTCTTT. Encoded protein: CASSPQGDSEAFF.

A few counts support this clonotype. V usage is TRBV7-9 and J usage is TRBJ2-3; 12 bases agree with TRBD2. The CDR3 covers 18 residues. J was trimmed by 2 bases and V by 5 bases; bases with no gene match: 11. CDR1 and CDR2 from the germline V gene are SEHNR and FQNEAQ (reference sequence). DNA for the CDR3: TGTGCCAGCAGCCCATCCCCTAGCGGGGGGGCCGTCACAGATACGCAGTATTTT. It encodes CASSPSPSGGAVTDTQYF.

The chain uses TRBV12-3 or TRBV12-4 and TRBJ2-5; the match to TRBD2 covers 16 bases. The CDR3 has 16 amino acids. Losses at the gene ends were 7 bases for V and 5 bases for J; bases not matched to a gene: 7. The CDR3 DNA reads TGTGCCAGCACCGGGGGACTAGCGGGGGGGCTTGAGACCCAGTACTTC. Its translation: CASTGGLAGGLETQYF.

CDR3 region: CASSPDGGSSGANVLTF. The CDR3 DNA reads as TGTGCCAGCTCACCAGACGGGGGGTCCTCTGGGGCCAACGTCCTGACTTTC. The J gene is TRBJ2-6, the V gene TRBV18; 7 bases line up with TRBD2. The V gene end was trimmed by 2 bases and the J gene end by 0 bases; junction bases not matched to a gene: 4. The CDR3 is made up of 17 amino acids. Germline CDR1 and CDR2: KGHSH and LQKENI.

On this clonotype: Its ends do not fully match the called genes, so a read error is possible. J is TRBJ2-1 and V is TRBV7-6; TRBD2 matches at 14 bases. Germline lookup yields CDR1 SGHVS and CDR2 FNYEAQ. The CDR3 runs to 18 residues. The CDR3 sequence: CAGSQGTSGGLGVVEQFF. CDR3 sequence (DNA): TGTGCCGGCAGCCAGGGGACTAGCGGGGGACTGGGTGTAGTTGAGCAGTTCTTC.

The rearrangement links TRBV11-2 to TRBJ2-7; D may be TRBD1 (5 bases). V was clipped by 1 base and J by 3 bases, with 10 bases between them. From germline, CDR1 is SGHAT and CDR2 FQNNGV. This CDR3 comprises 14 residues. The CDR3 DNA follows: TGTGCCAGCAGCTTAGTACAGGTCGGCTACGAGCAGTACTTC. Protein sequence: CASSLVQVGYEQYF. Using reference TRBV11-2 and TRBJ2-7 for the parts outside the CDR3, the full variable domain is EAGVAQSPRYKIIEKRQSVAFWCNPISGHATLYWYQQILGQGPKLLIQFQNNGVVDDSQLPKDRFSAERLKGVDSTLKIQPAKLEDSAVYLCASSLVQVGYEQYFGPGTRLTVT.

The table lists this clonotype with many counts. The V gene is TRBV6-1, the J gene TRBJ2-1; a weak D match, TRBD2 (6 bases). Germline CDR1 and CDR2: MNHNS and SASEGT. Trimming took off 2 bases at V and 6 bases at J, with 14 bases between the two ends. There are 15 residues in the CDR3. The CDR3: CASSETAGTINEQFF. The CDR3 DNA reads TGTGCCAGCAGTGAAACGGCGGGGACGATCAATGAGCAGTTCTTC.

This clonotype was seen repeatedly, ten times or more. The genes are TRBV28 and TRBJ2-2, with 9 nucleotides matching TRBD2. The germline CDR1 and CDR2 sequences are MDHEN and SYDVKM. CDR3 length: 18 residues. J was trimmed by 3 bases and V by 5 bases; bases with no gene match: 13. This chain's CDR3 is CASSPIRLWTSDTGELFF. The CDR3 nucleotides read TGTGCCAGCAGTCCTATCCGTCTCTGGACTAGCGACACCGGGGAGCTGTTTTTT.

The rearrangement joins TRBV5-1 to TRBJ2-5, with 10 bases lining up with TRBD2. With V trimmed by 4 bases and J by 3 bases, 6 bases remained unmatched. Germline V gene data show CDR1 as SGHRS and CDR2 as YFSETQ. The CDR3 consists of 15 residues. CDR3 nucleotide sequence: TGCGCCAGCAGCCCCCTGCTAGCGGGGGAAGAGACCCAGTACTTC. Translated: CASSPLLAGEETQYF.

This clonotype was seen repeatedly, ten times or more. The chain employs TRBV7-2 and TRBJ1-1; possible D gene TRBD1, 5 bases. Germline values: CDR1 SGHTA, CDR2 FQGNSA. Trimming removed 1 base at V and 2 bases at J, with 8 bases between. CDR3 size: 14 residues. CDR3 amino acids: CASSLGRDNTEAFF. The CDR3 DNA is TGTGCCAGCAGCTTAGGACGGGACAACACTGAAGCTTTCTTT.